The entry below gives a single T cell receptor beta chain sequence along with its context. In its sample, this clonotype was seen many times. Its antigen is currently not known. No base-level quality is on record; no much larger clone is a single base apart. The data are from a study of T cells in Graves' hyperthyroidism and ophthalmopathy (dated by TCRdb to between 2019 and 2020). Regarding the complete study: Peripheral blood samples were taken at the time of initial diagnosis, prior to any treatment. An independent validation cohort of about 19 hyperthyroidism patients and some 15 patients who later progressed to ophthalmopathy tested prospective prediction of ophthalmopathy. After blood sampling, hyperthyroidism patients were treated with methimazole at a starting dose of 30 mg daily, and ophthalmopathy patients were treated with high-dose intravenous methylprednisolone. In addition, the study compared T-cell repertoires in thyroid tissue and in blood from roughly 6 Graves' hyperthyroidism patients. For training and testing, the 100 or so patients in the discovery cohort were randomly divided in a 7:3 ratio. The paper describes TCR Vbeta CDR3 sequencing of around 130 peripheral blood samples, made up of 43 ophthalmopathy patients, approximately 73 hyperthyroidism patients and 17 progressor patients. To identify TCR V-J signatures that set the groups apart, the researchers used a discovery cohort of approximately 98 patients, made up of approximately 43 with Graves' ophthalmopathy and some 60 with stable Graves' hyperthyroidism. Results the study describes overall, beyond this receptor: Sample size was not statistically predetermined, and investigators were not blinded to group allocation. In validation, the model predicted progression to ophthalmopathy with over 60% sensitivity and approximately 74% specificity, a median of around 6.6 months before onset. Most expanded thyroid clonotypes (frequency above 0.001) were also detected in blood, a finding suggesting that blood repertoires may reflect thyroid immune responses. A 13 V-J signature model separated ophthalmopathy from stable hyperthyroidism, with approximately 87% sensitivity and approximately 81% specificity in cross-validation and 80%/75% in testing.

The TCR beta CDR3 regions were amplified from the RNA transcripts. A first-round RT-PCR of the TCR CDR3 used the HTBI primer set with the Qiagen OneStep RT-PCR kit. A second multiplex PCR round built the libraries, followed by size selection and purification. Sequencing of the libraries was done on an Illumina HiSeq2000 using paired-end 100 bp reads. In the paper's pipeline: SOAPnuke was used to process the raw data, throwing out any read that contained adapters or uncalled bases, had a mean Phred below 15, or lacked an exact constant-primer or identifier match. COPE v1.2.5 was used to merge high-quality paired reads, and clonotypes were defined as unique nucleotide sequences. MiTCR v1.1 was used to align clonotypes to the IMGT TRBV, TRBD and TRBJ reference segments. Analysis was restricted to V-J combinations with a frequency above 0.0001, which covered roughly 99% of repertoires. A TCS score was defined as the ratio of F50 (clonal expansion) to E x V (chaos), with BLOSUM62-based TCRdist applied between CDR3 peptides within each V-J. Welch's t-statistics and random forest reduced 500 to 650 V-J features to 13, which were used in a naive Bayes classifier (R e1071). TCRdb redid the processing of the public reads, applying fastp at Q25 and MiXCR, and retained in-frame beta chains. For every CDR3 protein sequence, its rows merge into one entry that carries the most common genes and DNA. TCRdb, rather than the study authors, made the V and J calls. This sample lists 550,000 to 650,000 distinct CDR3 sequences; approximately 14% were detected once. Roughly 14% of the sample is taken by the ten largest.

Stable Graves' hyperthyroidism was defined as the absence of progression to ophthalmopathy over 18 months of follow-up. The hyperthyroidism patients were between 18 and 65 years old and newly diagnosed, with a disease duration of less than 2 months. Patients with uncontrolled infections, other autoimmune diseases, pregnancy or lactation were excluded. Diagnoses were established on the basis of clinical symptoms, serum thyroxine and TRAb, thyroid ultrasound, and orbital computed tomography. PBMCs were isolated from about 9.1 ml of fresh peripheral blood by Ficoll-Paque density gradient centrifugation. Trizol reagent was used to extract total RNA, and RNA quality was then checked on an Agilent 2100 Bioanalyzer. At the junction V is shortened by 2 bases and J by 3 bases, with 13 bases in between. CDR1 and CDR2, per the germline V gene, are SGHTS and YDEGEE. Reading from cysteine to phenylalanine, the CDR3 counts 15 amino acids. The DNA shown is the 45-base CDR3, in frame from base 1.

The receptor chain draws on TRBV5-8 and TRBJ2-3, with no D gene named confidently. The sample comprised blood. This receptor was identified in a middle-aged woman with Graves' hyperthyroidism. The sequence in DNA is TGTGCCAGCAGCTTTAAGGGTTTTTCGACAGATACGCAGTATTTT. Its coded protein is CASSFKGFSTDTQYF.